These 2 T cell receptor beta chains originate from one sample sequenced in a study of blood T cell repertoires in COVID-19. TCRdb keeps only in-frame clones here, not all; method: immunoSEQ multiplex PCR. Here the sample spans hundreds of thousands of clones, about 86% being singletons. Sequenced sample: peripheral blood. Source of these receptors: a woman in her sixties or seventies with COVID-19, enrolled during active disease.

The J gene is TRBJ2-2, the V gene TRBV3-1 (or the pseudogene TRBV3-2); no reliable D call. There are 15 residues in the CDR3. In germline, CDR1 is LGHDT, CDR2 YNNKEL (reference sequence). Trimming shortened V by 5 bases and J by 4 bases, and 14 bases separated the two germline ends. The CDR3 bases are TGTGCCAGCAGCACCAGAAAGTCTGGCACCGGGGAGCTGTTTTTT. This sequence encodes CASSTRKSGTGELFF.

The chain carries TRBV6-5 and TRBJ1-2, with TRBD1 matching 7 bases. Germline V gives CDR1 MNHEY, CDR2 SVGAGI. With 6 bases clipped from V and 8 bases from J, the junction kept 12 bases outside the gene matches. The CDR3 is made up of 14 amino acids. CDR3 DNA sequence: TGTGCCAGCAGCCCCGGGACAGACCTCGGCGGCTACACCTTC. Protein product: CASSPGTDLGGYTF.